One and the same sample provided the 32 T cell receptor beta chains below, sequenced in a study of blood T cells in healthy people across ages. A second PCR, run for roughly 7 to 11 cycles, used a sample-barcoded 5' primer plus a J-beta primer mix. TCRdb independently ran MiXCR on the 5' RACE reads; one entry per CDR3 protein. This sample has 700,000 to 950,000 distinct CDR3 sequences, with about 62% found just once. The sample was blood. These receptor sequences come from a man aged 25 to 45 in good health.

Comments on this clonotype: One junction end disagrees with the germline gene, perhaps due to a read error. This sequence joins TRBV11-2 and TRBJ2-1, with 8 bases identical to TRBD2. Germline CDR1 reads SGHAT; CDR2 reads FQNNGV. The CDR3 sequence is 13 residues long. In DNA, the CDR3 is TGTACCAGCAGTCCGCCCGGGGGGGATGAGCAGTTCTTC. Translating gives CTSSPPGGDEQFF. Based on the CDR3 plus reference TRBV11-2 and TRBJ2-1, the full variable domain is EAGVAQSPRYKIIEKRQSVAFWCNPISGHATLYWYQQILGQGPKLLIQFQNNGVVDDSQLPKDRFSAERLKGVDSTLKIQPAKLEDSAVYLCTSSPPGGDEQFFGPGTRLTVL.

The table lists this clonotype with a count of one. This chain joins TRBV20-1 and TRBJ2-1, with 10 nucleotides matching TRBD1. V lost 6 bases and J lost 4; bases outside the gene matches: 15. Germline lookup yields CDR1 DFQATT and CDR2 SNEGSKA (reference sequence). This CDR3 comprises 17 residues. The CDR3 spells CSAPKGGGQGLYNEQFF. CDR3 bases: TGCAGTGCACCCAAAGGCGGGGGACAGGGGCTTTACAATGAGCAGTTCTTC.

This clonotype came up a few times. The V gene is TRBV9, the J gene TRBJ2-3, with 7 bases matching TRBD2. Germline V CDR1 and CDR2: SGDLS, YYNGEE. This CDR3 is 16 amino acids long. With V trimmed by 1 base and J by 2 bases, 7 bases remained unmatched. The CDR3 protein is CASSVRPGGTTDTQYF. The CDR3 DNA follows: TGTGCCAGCAGCGTAAGACCGGGAGGAACCACAGATACGCAGTATTTT.

This chain links TRBV12-3 or TRBV12-4 with TRBJ2-3; 8 nucleotides match TRBD2. Trimming cost V 2 bases and J 4 bases; bases outside gene matches: 2. This CDR3 has 14 amino acids. CDR3 sequence reads: CASSLPGLADTQYF. In nucleotides, the CDR3 is TGTGCCAGCAGTTTACCGGGACTAGCAGATACGCAGTATTTT.

The gene calls are TRBV30 and TRBJ1-2; 8 bases match TRBD1. The germline CDR1 and CDR2 sequences are GTSNPN and SVGIG (reference sequence). J lost 4 bases, V lost 3 bases, and 7 bases had no gene match. The CDR3 is 14 amino acids. The CDR3 loop reads CAWRGQGPSYGYTF. The CDR3 coding sequence is TGTGCCTGGAGAGGACAGGGTCCGTCCTATGGCTACACCTTC.

In this sample, this clonotype turned up many times. V usage is TRBV4-3 and J usage is TRBJ2-3, with D perhaps TRBD1 (5 bases). This CDR3 is 15 amino acids long. V lost 0 bases and J lost 7, with 14 bases in between. In germline, CDR1 is LGHNA, CDR2 YSLEER. The CDR3 DNA reads TGCGCCAGCAGCCAAGATGAGCAGGGAAGGAATACGCAGTATTTT. Amino acids: CASSQDEQGRNTQYF.

J is TRBJ2-1 and V is TRBV3-1; tentative D call: TRBD1 (5 bases). From germline, CDR1 is LGHDT and CDR2 YNNKEL (reference sequence). The CDR3 contains 16 residues. Trimming cost V 0 bases and J 6 bases, with 15 bases left between them. As DNA, the CDR3 is TGTGCCAGCAGCCAAGAAGGGGCTCCCCGGTTCAATGAGCAGTTCTTC. This translates into CASSQEGAPRFNEQFF.

A single count supports this clonotype. This chain connects TRBV2 to TRBJ2-7; TRBD2 matches at 10 bases. The assigned J gene may be wrong: the sequence end matches TRBJ2-5 better. This CDR3 comprises 16 residues. Looked up from germline, CDR1 is SNHLY and CDR2 is FYNNEI. The DNA of the CDR3 is TGTGCCAGAACTAGCGGGATAGGGCGAAACGGAGAGACCCAGTACTTC. Encoded protein: CARTSGIGRNGETQYF.

This clonotype was detected a few times. The V and J genes are TRBV7-9 and TRBJ2-2, with 7 positions matching TRBD2. Germline CDR1 is SEHNR and CDR2 is FQNEAQ (reference sequence). Trimming at V came to 5 bases and at J to 3 bases, leaving 9 bases not matched to a gene. CDR3 length: 16 residues. The DNA for the CDR3 is TGTGCCAGCAGCCGCGGGAGTACCAAGGACACCGGGGAGCTGTTTTTT. Translating it yields CASSRGSTKDTGELFF.

The J gene is TRBJ2-1, the V gene TRBV27; D could derive from TRBD1 or TRBD2 (6 bases each). The CDR3 has 16 amino acids. V lost 6 bases and J 6 bases, leaving 21 bases between the germline ends. CDR1 is MNHEY and CDR2 is SMNVEV in the germline V gene (reference sequence). CDR3 sequence (DNA): TGTGCCAGCAGACAAATTAGGGGGGCCTTGGGCAATGAGCAGTTCTTC. Protein sequence: CASRQIRGALGNEQFF.

Regarding this clonotype: One end of the junction does not line up with germline, which may come from a read error. The chain uses TRBV7-9 and TRBJ1-2, with D unclear. The CDR3 is 16 amino acids. The germline V gene encodes CDR1 SEHNR and CDR2 FQNEAQ (reference sequence). CDR3 amino acids: CANSLPEPLANYGYTF. CDR3 nucleotides: TGTGCCAACAGCCTACCCGAACCGTTAGCTAACTATGGCTACACCTTC.

The genes are TRBV25-1 and TRBJ2-7; weak D call: TRBD1 (6 bases). The CDR3 contains 13 residues. Germline CDR1 is MGHDK and CDR2 is SYGVNS. V lost 6 bases to trimming and J lost 3 bases, with 12 bases between them. The CDR3 sequence: CASRRGTDYEQYF. Written as DNA, the CDR3 is TGTGCCAGCAGGAGGGGGACGGACTACGAGCAGTACTTC.

This clonotype was recorded only once. This sequence joins TRBV2 and TRBJ2-4; D possibly uses TRBD1 or TRBD2 (5 bases each). The DNA end lines up better with TRBJ2-7; the J call may be wrong. This CDR3 region has 14 residues. Germline loops: CDR1 SNHLY, CDR2 FYNNEI. The CDR3 nucleotides are TGTGCCAGCAGTTGGGGGAAAGCTACCTACGAGCAGTACTTC. It encodes CASSWGKATYEQYF.

CDR3 residues: CSVEVRGLAGGPSYNEQFF. CDR3 DNA: TGCAGCGTTGAAGTTAGGGGACTAGCGGGGGGACCATCCTACAATGAGCAGTTCTTC. This sequence joins TRBV29-1 and TRBJ2-1; 15 bases align to TRBD2. The CDR3 has 19 amino acids. Germline-derived CDR1 and CDR2 are SQVTM and ANQGSEA. Unmatched junction bases numbered 8, after V lost 1 base and J lost 1 base.

The V call is TRBV9, the J call TRBJ2-3; the match to TRBD2 covers 7 bases. This CDR3 has 16 amino acids. V dropped 0 bases and J dropped 5; count of bases not matched to a gene: 9. The germline gives CDR1 SGDLS, CDR2 YYNGEE. CDR3 nucleotide sequence: TGTGCCAGCAGCGTAGAGGGACTATCTGATGTAGATACGCAGTATTTT. Amino acid sequence: CASSVEGLSDVDTQYF.

A single count supports this clonotype. This chain joins TRBV29-1 and TRBJ1-4; D might be TRBD1 (6 bases). The CDR3 is made up of 13 amino acids. Trimming removed 4 bases at V and 8 bases at J, with 14 bases between. Germline CDR1 and CDR2: SQVTM and ANQGSEA. CDR3 protein: CSVVMGGREKLFF. CDR3 nucleotides: TGCAGCGTTGTAATGGGGGGCAGGGAAAAACTGTTTTTT.

The chain employs TRBV7-2 and TRBJ2-1, with 10 bases identical to TRBD1. Germline assignment: CDR1 SGHTA and CDR2 FQGNSA. The CDR3 runs 15 residues. V lost 3 bases, J lost 6 bases, and 5 bases stayed unmatched. The CDR3 loop is CASSLRQGASNEQFF. The CDR3 nucleotides are TGTGCCAGCAGCTTGAGACAGGGGGCTTCCAATGAGCAGTTCTTC.

The chain has TRBV20-1 and TRBJ2-5, with unresolved D. Germline assignment: CDR1 DFQATT and CDR2 SNEGSKA (reference sequence). V lost 3 bases to trimming and J lost 2 bases, with 7 bases between them. CDR3 length equals 12 residues. The CDR3 coding sequence is TGCAGTGCTAGTTGGGCTCAAGAGACCCAGTACTTC. This gives the protein CSASWAQETQYF.

V is TRBV7-2 and J is TRBJ2-7; 7 positions match TRBD1. CDR1 is SGHTA and CDR2 is FQGNSA in the germline V gene. Unmatched junction bases numbered 5, after V lost 0 bases and J lost 3 bases. The CDR3 sequence is 15 residues long. CDR3 sequence reads: CASSLARQGDYEQYF. In DNA, the CDR3 is TGTGCCAGCAGCTTAGCCCGCCAGGGGGACTACGAGCAGTACTTC.

V usage is TRBV28 and J usage is TRBJ2-7; D unclear. CDR3 length: 14 residues. The ends were cut back, 8 bases at V and 0 bases at J, with 14 bases in the middle. Germline V lookup: CDR1 MDHEN, CDR2 SYDVKM. The CDR3 DNA reads TGTGCCAGCGGACCCCACGGGCGCTCCTACGAGCAGTACTTC. The encoded protein is CASGPHGRSYEQYF.

The chain links TRBV30 to TRBJ2-4, with 7 bases identical to TRBD1. Matching the DNA end better, TRBJ2-5 makes the J call doubtful. The germline V gene has CDR1 GTSNPN and CDR2 SVGIG (reference sequence). The CDR3 is made up of 15 amino acids. CDR3 bases: TGTGCCTGGAGCGCCTTCACAGGGGCCGTGGAGACCCAGTACTTC. This codes for CAWSAFTGAVETQYF.

The chain employs TRBV27 and TRBJ2-5; D uncertain. V lost 3 bases, J lost 3 bases, and 8 bases lay in between. Germline-derived CDR1 and CDR2 are MNHEY and SMNVEV (reference sequence). The CDR3 runs to 13 residues. CDR3: CASSFGSEETQYF. In DNA, the CDR3 is TGTGCCAGCAGTTTCGGCTCAGAAGAGACCCAGTACTTC.

V usage is TRBV5-1 and J usage is TRBJ2-3; possibly TRBD2 for D (5 bases). V lost 2 bases, J lost 0 bases, and 10 bases lay in between. Germline loops: CDR1 SGHRS, CDR2 YFSETQ. This CDR3 is built from 15 residues. DNA for the CDR3: TGCGCCAGCAGCTTCGGGGAAATTAGCACAGATACGCAGTATTTT. Its protein is CASSFGEISTDTQYF. Full variable domain (remainder filled in from reference TRBV5-1 and TRBJ2-3): KAGVTQTPRYLIKTRGQQVTLSCSPISGHRSVSWYQQTPGQGLQFLFEYFSETQRNKGNFPGRFSGRQFSNSRSEMNVSTLELGDSALYLCASSFGEISTDTQYFGPGTRLTVL.

V and J are TRBV12-3 or TRBV12-4 and TRBJ1-1; a possible D gene is TRBD1 (5 bases). Trimming pared 5 bases from V and 3 bases from J, leaving 10 bases between. This CDR3 contains 13 residues. DNA of the CDR3: TGTGCCAGCAGTAGACAGCGAGACACTGAAGCTTTCTTT. This encodes CASSRQRDTEAFF.

The chain joins TRBV28 to TRBJ2-4, with 13 bases lining up with TRBD2. The DNA end is more similar to TRBJ2-7, so the J call may be wrong. Germline V gene sequence: CDR1 MDHEN, CDR2 SYDVKM. The length of the CDR3 is 16 residues. The CDR3 is CASKLAGGLLKSEQYF. In nucleotides, the CDR3 is TGTGCCAGCAAACTAGCGGGAGGGCTCCTAAAATCCGAGCAGTACTTC.

This clonotype has a handful of counts. DNA of the CDR3: TGCGCCAGCAGCCAAAAGAGGTCCAGTTTTTACAATGAGCAGTTCTTC. Protein sequence: CASSQKRSSFYNEQFF. This chain uses TRBV10-1 with TRBJ2-1; D not resolved. The CDR3 totals 16 residues. Trimming took off 6 bases at V and 4 bases at J, with 19 bases between the two ends. Per germline, CDR1 WNHNN and CDR2 SYGVQD (reference sequence).

This rearrangement joins TRBV4-2 to TRBJ1-1, with D tentatively TRBD1 (6 bases). CDR3 length: 15 residues. The V end was cut by 1 base, the J end by 7 bases, with 16 bases between. From germline, CDR1 is LGHNA and CDR2 YNFKEQ. This chain's CDR3 is CASSQGGAGEYEAFF. CDR3 coding DNA: TGTGCCAGCAGCCAAGGGGGGGCCGGGGAATATGAAGCTTTCTTT.

This clonotype was seen a handful of times. Here the CDR3 reads CATSKDYQLYEQYF. The CDR3 nucleotides read TGTGCCACCAGCAAGGACTATCAGTTATACGAGCAGTACTTC. The chain is built from TRBV15 and TRBJ2-7; perhaps TRBD2 as D (6 bases). The germline CDR1 and CDR2 sequences are LNHNV and YYDKDF (reference sequence). The length of the CDR3 is 14 residues. Trimming took off 4 bases at V and 4 bases at J, with 14 bases between the two ends.

This clonotype showed up just a few times. This chain uses TRBV7-8 with TRBJ1-2; D perhaps matches TRBD1 (6 bases). This CDR3 has 14 amino acids. Trimming removed 3 bases at V and 8 bases at J, with 16 bases between. The germline V gene has CDR1 SGHVS and CDR2 FQNEAQ. CDR3 DNA sequence: TGTGCCAGCAGCTTTACCGGGCCAGGGGACGGCTACACCTTC. It yields the protein CASSFTGPGDGYTF.

As to this clonotype: A much larger clone is a single base away; this may be a read error. The CDR3 region has the DNA TGTGCCAGCAGCCCCGTATCAGATACGCTGTATTTT. Amino acid sequence: CASSPVSDTLYF. J is TRBJ2-3 and V is TRBV7-9, with D unclear. The CDR3 spans 12 residues. Germline V gene data show CDR1 as SEHNR and CDR2 as FQNEAQ (reference sequence).

This chain uses TRBV5-1 with TRBJ2-3, with 8 nucleotides matching TRBD2. The CDR3 is made up of 16 amino acids. Per the germline V gene, CDR1 is SGHRS and CDR2 is YFSETQ. V trimming: 2 bases; J trimming: 6 bases; junction bases outside the gene matches: 11. Here the CDR3 reads CASSLGPGGPPDTQYF. In DNA form, the CDR3 reads TGCGCCAGCAGCTTAGGGCCGGGGGGGCCTCCCGATACGCAGTATTTT.

This clonotype was recorded a few times. The J gene is TRBJ2-5, the V gene TRBV7-2; possibly TRBD2 for D (6 bases). Germline V lookup: CDR1 SGHTA, CDR2 FQGNSA. V was cut by 8 bases and J by 5 bases, with 21 bases left in between. The CDR3 spans 15 residues. Here the CDR3 DNA reads TGTGCCAGCGGTATGGGGGGAAGAGCTTTCGAGACCCAGTACTTC. It is translated as CASGMGGRAFETQYF.